The clone carrying this TCR beta chain was found once. Its specificity is unknown. V was trimmed by 8 bases and J by 6 bases, leaving 16 bases between them. The CDR3 has 13 amino acids. CDR1 MNHEY and CDR2 SVGAGI come from the germline V gene. Libraries were prepared by immunoSEQ multiplex PCR; TCRdb keeps only in-frame clonotypes and omits some of them. The sample lists tens of thousands of clones, 80% seen once, with about 1.2% in the top ten. This sample was taken from a study of OX40 agonist ivuxolimab in advanced cancers. About the study: Every 2 weeks, patients got intravenous ivuxolimab at one of six dose levels (0.01-10 mg/kg). From roughly 23 to 90 years was the age range, with a mean of around 56 years, and 70% to 85% were male. Study-wide findings and caveats: CD8+ T cells averaged more expanded clones than CD4+.

This TCR was recovered from an adult with an advanced solid tumor such as melanoma, head and neck, liver or kidney cancer. This chain connects TRBV6-5 to TRBJ1-1; possible D gene TRBD1, 5 bases. The source was CD4+ or CD8+ T cells sorted from blood, collected in a trial of the OX40 agonist ivuxolimab. CDR3 loop: CASYRGLGAEAFF. The DNA of the CDR3 is TGTGCCAGCTACCGGGGCCTGGGCGCTGAAGCTTTCTTT.